This T cell receptor beta chain derives from a study of control samples from healthy donors and cancer patients. Germline V lookup: CDR1 MNHEY, CDR2 SMNVEV (reference sequence). The V segment lost 2 bases and the J segment 5 bases; nucleotides outside the gene matches: 8. This CDR3 comprises 17 residues. TCRdb's copy holds only in-frame clones and misses some; the assay was immunoSEQ multiplex PCR. The sample comprises 140,000 to 150,000 clones, roughly 93% of which are singletons, and approximately 5.7% rests with the top ten. Sequenced material: blood. This sequence was found in a young man in good health. V usage is TRBV27 and J usage is TRBJ1-6; 8 nucleotides agree with TRBD1. The CDR3: CASSLNSPGQDNSPLHF. DNA of the CDR3: TGTGCCAGCAGTTTAAATAGCCCGGGACAGGATAATTCACCCCTCCACTTT.